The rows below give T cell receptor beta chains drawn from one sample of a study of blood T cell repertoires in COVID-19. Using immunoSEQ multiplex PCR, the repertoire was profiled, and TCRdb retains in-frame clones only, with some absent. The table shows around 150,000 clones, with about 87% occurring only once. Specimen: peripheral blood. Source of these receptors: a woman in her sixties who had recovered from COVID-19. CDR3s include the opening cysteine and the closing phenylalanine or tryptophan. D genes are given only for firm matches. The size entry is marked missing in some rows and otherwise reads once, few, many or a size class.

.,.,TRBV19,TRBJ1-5,CASRGQLGSNQPQHF,TGTGCCAGTAGGGGCCAACTCGGTAGCAATCAGCCCCAGCATTTT
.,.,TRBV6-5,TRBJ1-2,CASSRGSADGYTF,TGTGCCAGCAGTCGAGGATCTGCTGATGGCTACACCTTC
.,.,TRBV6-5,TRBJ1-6,CASFPMASYNSPLHF,TGTGCCAGCTTCCCGATGGCCTCCTATAATTCACCCCTCCACTTT
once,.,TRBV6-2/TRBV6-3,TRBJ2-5,CASSYMEGETQYF,TGTGCCAGCAGTTATATGGAGGGAGAGACCCAGTACTTC
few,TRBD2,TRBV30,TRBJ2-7,CAWSIPSGGPSYEQYF,TGTGCCTGGAGTATACCTAGCGGGGGCCCTTCCTACGAGCAGTACTTC
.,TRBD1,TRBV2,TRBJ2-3,CASSETGAISTDTQYF,TGTGCCAGCAGTGAGACAGGGGCTATTAGCACAGATACGCAGTATTTT
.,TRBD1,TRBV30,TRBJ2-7,CAGDDSGGEQYF,TGTGCCGGGGATGACTCAGGGGGCGAGCAGTACTTC
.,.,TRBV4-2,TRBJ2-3,CASSLSGGPITDTQYF,TGTGCCAGCAGCCTCTCAGGGGGGCCGATCACAGATACGCAGTATTTT
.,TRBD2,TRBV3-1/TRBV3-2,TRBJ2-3,CASSPGLAGGYTDTQYF,TGTGCCAGCAGCCCCGGACTAGCGGGGGGGTACACAGATACGCAGTATTTT
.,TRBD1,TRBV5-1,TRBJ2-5,CASSTGVVRATQYF,TGCGCCAGCAGCACAGGGGTGGTCAGGGCTACCCAGTACTTC
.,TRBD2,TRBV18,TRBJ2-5,CASSPGTKETQYF,TGTGCCAGCTCACCAGGGACTAAAGAGACCCAGTACTTC
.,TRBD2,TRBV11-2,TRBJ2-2,CASSLYRLAGSPGELFF,TGTGCCAGCAGCCTGTACAGACTAGCGGGGTCTCCCGGGGAGCTGTTTTTT
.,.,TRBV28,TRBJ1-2,CASRPGGVSNYGYTF,TGTGCCAGCAGGCCGGGGGGGGTATCAAACTATGGCTACACCTTC
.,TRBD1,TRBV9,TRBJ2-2,CASSVGQGAAGELFF,TGTGCCAGCAGCGTGGGACAGGGGGCCGCCGGGGAGCTGTTTTTT